This TCR beta chain was sequenced during a study of TIL therapy for anti-PD-1-resistant metastatic lung cancer. Study at large: Four tumors were EGFR-mutant and two were ALK-rearranged.

Time point: pre-treatment sample, taken before nivolumab and TIL therapy. Most excised metastases sampled were pleural nodules or supraclavicular lymph nodes. Patients were adults with stage 4 NSCLC. This was the immunoSEQ v3 assay. Data came from immunoSEQ multiplex PCR; TCRdb stores just in-frame clones and leaves some out. The sample includes tens of thousands of clones, less than 75% of them seen just once. Trimming took 8 bases from V and 10 from J, leaving 14 bases between them. Germline V lookup: CDR1 MNHEY, CDR2 SMNVEV (reference sequence). The CDR3 runs 11 residues. The specimen comprised tumor tissue, sampled at baseline. The rearrangement joins TRBV27 to TRBJ1-1; D remains unclear. This clonotype was obtained from a person aged 25 to 80 with non-small cell lung cancer. CDR3 nucleotides: TGTGCCAGCTCAATGGGATCGGGAGCTTTCTTT. Amino acid sequence: CASSMGSGAFF.